Here is one T cell receptor beta chain with its context. The antigen remains undetermined. This sample was included in a study of T cells in narcolepsy. The length of the CDR3 is 14 residues. Germline V gives CDR1 MNHNY, CDR2 SVGAGI (reference sequence). Trimming left V 7 bases short and J 1 base short, with 13 bases between. Generated by immunoSEQ multiplex PCR, the TCRdb table keeps only in-frame clones and is missing some. This sample has 25,000 to 35,000 clones; 79% occur once, and the top ten carry 5% to 8.5%. Study-wide findings and caveats: No autoreactive T cell clone sequences appeared in some memory CD4+ repertoires. Reportedly, autoreactive clonotypes were serially detected in patients' blood but not controls'. Comparing one patient's CSF and blood CD4+ clonotypes highlighted HCRT- and TRIB2-specific autoreactive clonotypes.

This receptor was taken from a human donor in good health. J is TRBJ1-1 and V is TRBV6-6; maybe TRBD1 (5 bases). The sample consisted of memory (CD45RA-) CD4+ T cells from blood. As DNA, the CDR3 is TGTGCCAGCACCGCAGGGCGGGGGAACACTGAAGCTTTCTTT. This gives the protein CASTAGRGNTEAFF.